This TCR beta chain is drawn from a study of regulatory T cells in long-lasting Graves disease. V shed 9 bases and J shed 0 bases, with 11 bases lying between them. In germline, CDR1 is LNHDA, CDR2 SQIVND (reference sequence). The CDR3 has 13 residues. Building the TCR beta libraries relied on iRepertoire HTBI primers, and CDR3 regions underwent Arm-PCR. Via MiXCR, TCRdb re-called the multiplex PCR reads, giving one row per CDR3 protein. The table has approximately 440,000 distinct CDR3 sequences, around 24% seen once. Worth noting for this clonotype: Its cognate antigen is unknown.

The time point: persistent/refractory GD, antithyroid drugs over 5 years with positive TRAb. Extracted PBMC RNA gave rise to the TCR library. Xi'an, China, was home to the endocrinology department that provided patients. Whole-study findings and limits: Small numbers of samples may have cut accuracy. New patients shared approximately 1,000 public clonotypes, and persistent patients shared more, with about 2,700.

The gene calls are TRBV19 and TRBJ1-1; no firm D call. The material sequenced was peripheral blood mononuclear cells (PBMCs), taken when the disease was refractory, from a patient treated with antithyroid drugs. This clonotype was obtained from a female donor with Graves disease. The DNA for the CDR3 is TGTGCCAGCAACCTGAGACTGAACACTGAAGCTTTCTTT. Translation: CASNLRLNTEAFF. The complete variable domain, with remaining parts taken from reference TRBV19 and TRBJ1-1, reads DGGITQSPKYLFRKEGQNVTLSCEQNLNHDAMYWYRQDPGQGLRLIYYSQIVNDFQKGDIAEGYSVSREKKESFPLTVTSAQKNPTAFYLCASNLRLNTEAFFGQGTRLTVV.